This paragraph reports one T cell receptor beta chain. As yet, its antigen is unknown. These data belong to a study of shared clonotypes between healthy human individuals. Study outcomes and limitations: An effect of sequencing depth on clonotype sharing among donors was expected. All-four-donor shared clonotypes had higher generation probabilities than non-shared clonotypes did.

When replicate PCRs were run on sorted subsets, they used about 200 ng DNA, tens of thousands of T cell genomes. Assay: immunoSEQ multiplex PCR; the TCRdb copy retains only in-frame clones and omits some. The data contain roughly 2.2 million clones, 85% to 95% of them singletons. The CDR3 is made up of 16 amino acids. Germline V gene lookup returns CDR1 SGHAT and CDR2 FQNNGV. This sequence joins TRBV11-2 and TRBJ2-5; TRBD1 agrees at 8 bases. Near its end, the DNA agrees better with TRBJ2-7, so the J call may be wrong. The sequence came from a man aged 18 to 30 in good health. Some clones in this sample may be carry-over from other donors' samples. Sequenced: naive CD4+ T cells from PBMCs. Subset: CD45RA+ positively selected. This CDR3 reads CASSPLSGTGTYEQYF. The DNA for the CDR3 is TGTGCCAGCAGCCCGCTCTCCGGGACAGGTACCTACGAGCAGTACTTC.